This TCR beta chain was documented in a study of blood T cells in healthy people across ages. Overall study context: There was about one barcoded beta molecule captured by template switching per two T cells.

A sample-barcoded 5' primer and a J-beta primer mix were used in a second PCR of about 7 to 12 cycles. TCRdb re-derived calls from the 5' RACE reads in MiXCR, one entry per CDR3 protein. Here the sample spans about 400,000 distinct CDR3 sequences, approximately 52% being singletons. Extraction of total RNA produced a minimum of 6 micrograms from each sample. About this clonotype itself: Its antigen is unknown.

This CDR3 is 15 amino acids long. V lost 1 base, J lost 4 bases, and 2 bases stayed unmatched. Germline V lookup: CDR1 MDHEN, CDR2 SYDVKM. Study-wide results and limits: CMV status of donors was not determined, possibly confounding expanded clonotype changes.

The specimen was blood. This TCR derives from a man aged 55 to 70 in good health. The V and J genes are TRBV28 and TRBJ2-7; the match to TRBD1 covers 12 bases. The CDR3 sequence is CASSLLGQGAYEQYF. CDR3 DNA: TGTGCCAGCAGTTTATTGGGACAGGGGGCTTACGAGCAGTACTTC.